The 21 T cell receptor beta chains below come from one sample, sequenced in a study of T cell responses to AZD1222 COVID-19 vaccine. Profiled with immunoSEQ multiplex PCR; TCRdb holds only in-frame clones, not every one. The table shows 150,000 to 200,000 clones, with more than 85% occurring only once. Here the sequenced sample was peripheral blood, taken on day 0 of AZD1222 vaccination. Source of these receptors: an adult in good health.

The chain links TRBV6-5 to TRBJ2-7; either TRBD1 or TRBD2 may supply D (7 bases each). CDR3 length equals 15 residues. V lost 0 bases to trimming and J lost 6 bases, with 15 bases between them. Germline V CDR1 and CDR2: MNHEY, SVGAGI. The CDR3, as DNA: TGTGCCAGCAGTTACTCTTTGACAGGGAGGGGCGAGCAGTACTTC. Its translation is CASSYSLTGRGEQYF.

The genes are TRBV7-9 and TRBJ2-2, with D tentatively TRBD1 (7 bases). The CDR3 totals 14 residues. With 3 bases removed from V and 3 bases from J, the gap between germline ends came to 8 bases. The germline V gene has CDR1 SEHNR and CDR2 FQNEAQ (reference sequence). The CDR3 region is CASSFRGDTGELFF. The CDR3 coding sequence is TGTGCCAGCAGCTTCAGGGGGGACACCGGGGAGCTGTTTTTT. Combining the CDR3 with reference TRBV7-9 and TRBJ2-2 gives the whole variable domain DTGVSQNPRHKITKRGQNVTFRCDPISEHNRLYWYRQTLGQGPEFLTYFQNEAQLEKSRLLSDRFSAERPKGSFSTLEIQRTEQGDSAMYLCASSFRGDTGELFFGEGSRLTVL.

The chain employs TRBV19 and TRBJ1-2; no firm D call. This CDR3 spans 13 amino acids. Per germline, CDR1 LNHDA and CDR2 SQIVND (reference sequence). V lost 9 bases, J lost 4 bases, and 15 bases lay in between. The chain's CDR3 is CASKSGTLYGYTF. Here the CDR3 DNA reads TGTGCCAGCAAAAGCGGCACCCTCTATGGCTACACCTTC.

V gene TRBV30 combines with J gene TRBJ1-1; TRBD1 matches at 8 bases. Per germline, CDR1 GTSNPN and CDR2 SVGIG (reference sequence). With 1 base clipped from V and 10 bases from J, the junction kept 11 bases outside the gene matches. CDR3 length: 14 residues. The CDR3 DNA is TGTGCCTGGAGTGCCCCGACAGGGGCGGCTACAGCTTTCTTT. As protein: CAWSAPTGAATAFF. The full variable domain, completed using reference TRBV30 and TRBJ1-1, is SQTIHQWPATLVQPVGSPLSLECTVEGTSNPNLYWYRQAAGRGLQLLFYSVGIGQISSEVPQNLSASRPQDRQFILSSKKLLLSDSGFYLCAWSAPTGAATAFFGQGTRLTVV.

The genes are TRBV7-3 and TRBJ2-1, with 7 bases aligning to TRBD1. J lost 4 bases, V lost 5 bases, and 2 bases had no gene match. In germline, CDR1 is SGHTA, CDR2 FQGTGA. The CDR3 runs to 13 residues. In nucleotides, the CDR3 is TGTGCCAGCAGCACGGACAGGTACAATGAGCAGTTCTTC. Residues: CASSTDRYNEQFF.

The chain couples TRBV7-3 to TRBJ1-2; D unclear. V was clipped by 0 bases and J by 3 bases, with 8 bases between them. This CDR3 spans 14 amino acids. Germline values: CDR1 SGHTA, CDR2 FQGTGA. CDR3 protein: CASSLTMTDYGYTF. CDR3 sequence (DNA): TGTGCCAGCAGCTTAACAATGACGGACTATGGCTACACCTTC.

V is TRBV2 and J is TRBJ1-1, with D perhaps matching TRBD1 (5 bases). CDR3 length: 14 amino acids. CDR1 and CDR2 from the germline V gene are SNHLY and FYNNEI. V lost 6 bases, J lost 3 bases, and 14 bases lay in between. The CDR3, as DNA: TGTGCCAGCAGGGAAAGGGGCAGGGACACTGAAGCTTTCTTT. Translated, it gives CASRERGRDTEAFF.

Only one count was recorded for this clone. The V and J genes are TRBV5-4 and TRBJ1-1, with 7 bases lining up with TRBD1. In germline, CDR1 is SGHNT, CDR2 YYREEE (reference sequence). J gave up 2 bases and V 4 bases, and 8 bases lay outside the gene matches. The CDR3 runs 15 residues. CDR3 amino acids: CASSLDGTVNTEAFF. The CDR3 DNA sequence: TGTGCCAGCAGCCTTGACGGGACAGTAAACACTGAAGCTTTCTTT. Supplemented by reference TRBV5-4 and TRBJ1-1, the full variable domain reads ETGVTQSPTHLIKTRGQQVTLRCSSQSGHNTVSWYQQALGQGPQFIFQYYREEENGRGNFPPRFSGLQFPNYSSELNVNALELDDSALYLCASSLDGTVNTEAFFGQGTRLTVV.

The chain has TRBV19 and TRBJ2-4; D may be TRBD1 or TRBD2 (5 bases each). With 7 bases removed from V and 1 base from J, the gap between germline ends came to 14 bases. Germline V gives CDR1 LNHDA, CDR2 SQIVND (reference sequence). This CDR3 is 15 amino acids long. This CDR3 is CASTPEGEAKNIQYF. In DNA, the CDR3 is TGTGCCAGTACCCCGGAAGGGGAGGCCAAAAACATTCAGTACTTC.

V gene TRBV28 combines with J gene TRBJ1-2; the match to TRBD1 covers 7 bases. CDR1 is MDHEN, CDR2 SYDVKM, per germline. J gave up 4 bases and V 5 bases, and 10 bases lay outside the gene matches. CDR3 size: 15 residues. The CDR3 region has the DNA TGTGCCAGCAGTACAGCGACAGGGTTTTCCTATGGCTACACCTTC. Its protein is CASSTATGFSYGYTF.

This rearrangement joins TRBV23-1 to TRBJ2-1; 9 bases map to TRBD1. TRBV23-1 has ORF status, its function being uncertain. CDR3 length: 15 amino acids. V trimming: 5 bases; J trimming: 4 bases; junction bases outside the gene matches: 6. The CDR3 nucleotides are TGCGCCAGCAGTTGTAGGGACAGGGTATACAATGAGCAGTTCTTC. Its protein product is CASSCRDRVYNEQFF.

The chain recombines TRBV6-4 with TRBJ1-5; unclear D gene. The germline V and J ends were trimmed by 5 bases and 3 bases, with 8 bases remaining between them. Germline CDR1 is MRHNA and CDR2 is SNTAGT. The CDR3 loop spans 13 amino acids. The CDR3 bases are TGTGCCAGCAGTCCCCAGCTCAATCAGCCCCAGCATTTT. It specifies CASSPQLNQPQHF.

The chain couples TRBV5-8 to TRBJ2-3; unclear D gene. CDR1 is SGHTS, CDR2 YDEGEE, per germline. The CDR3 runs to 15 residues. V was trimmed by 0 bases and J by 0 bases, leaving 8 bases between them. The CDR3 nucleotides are TGTGCCAGCAGCTTGGACGGGTCCAGCACAGATACGCAGTATTTT. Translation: CASSLDGSSTDTQYF.

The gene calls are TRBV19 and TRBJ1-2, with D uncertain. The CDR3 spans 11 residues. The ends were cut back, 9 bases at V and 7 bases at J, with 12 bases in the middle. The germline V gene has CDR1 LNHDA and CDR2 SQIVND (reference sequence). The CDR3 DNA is TGTGCCAGCTTCGAAGGGTTTGGCTACACCTTC. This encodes CASFEGFGYTF.

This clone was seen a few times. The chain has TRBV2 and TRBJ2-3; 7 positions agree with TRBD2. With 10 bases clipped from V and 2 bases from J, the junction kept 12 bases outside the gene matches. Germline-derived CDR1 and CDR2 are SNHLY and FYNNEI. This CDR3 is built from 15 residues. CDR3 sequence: CAITSGDLATDTQYF. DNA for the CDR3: TGTGCCATAACCAGCGGGGACCTAGCCACAGATACGCAGTATTTT.

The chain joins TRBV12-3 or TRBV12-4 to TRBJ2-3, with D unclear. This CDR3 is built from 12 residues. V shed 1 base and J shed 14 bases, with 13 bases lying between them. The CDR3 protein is CASSLVVGYTYF. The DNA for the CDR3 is TGTGCCAGCAGTTTAGTGGTTGGTTATACGTATTTT.

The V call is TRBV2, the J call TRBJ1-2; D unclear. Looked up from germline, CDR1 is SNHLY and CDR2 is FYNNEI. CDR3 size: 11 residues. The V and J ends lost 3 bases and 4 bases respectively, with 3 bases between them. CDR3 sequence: CASSEVYGYTF. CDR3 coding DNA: TGTGCCAGCAGTGAGGTCTATGGCTACACCTTC.

The CDR3: CASSRQGGSNQPQHF. The CDR3 DNA reads TGTGCCAGCAGCAGACAGGGGGGTAGCAATCAGCCCCAGCATTTT. This chain connects TRBV27 to TRBJ1-5; TRBD1 matches 9 bases. The germline gives CDR1 MNHEY, CDR2 SMNVEV (reference sequence). Trimming at V came to 6 bases and at J to 0 bases, leaving 3 bases not matched to a gene. The CDR3 consists of 15 residues.

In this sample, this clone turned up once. The CDR3 region is CASSLQGWGYQETQYF. CDR3 sequence (DNA): TGTGCCAGCAGTCTCCAGGGTTGGGGGTACCAAGAGACCCAGTACTTC. This chain links TRBV27 with TRBJ2-5; tentatively, D is TRBD1 or TRBD2 (5 bases each). The germline CDR1 and CDR2 sequences are MNHEY and SMNVEV (reference sequence). The CDR3 is 16 amino acids. V was pared by 5 bases and J by 0 bases, with 16 bases between.

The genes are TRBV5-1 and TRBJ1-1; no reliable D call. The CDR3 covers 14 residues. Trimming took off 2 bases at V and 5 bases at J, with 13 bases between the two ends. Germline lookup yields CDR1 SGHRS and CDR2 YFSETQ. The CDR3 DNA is TGCGCCAGCAGCTTAGGGTATCTGGGGACTGAAGCTTTCTTT. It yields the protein CASSLGYLGTEAFF.

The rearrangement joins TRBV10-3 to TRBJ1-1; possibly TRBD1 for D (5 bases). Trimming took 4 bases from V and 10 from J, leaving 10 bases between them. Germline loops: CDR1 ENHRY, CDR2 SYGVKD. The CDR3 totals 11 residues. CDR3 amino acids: CAISGGTVAFF. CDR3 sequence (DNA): TGTGCCATCAGTGGGGGGACGGTAGCTTTCTTT.